This is a list of T cell receptor beta chains from one sample in a study of cytomegalovirus exposure and HLA in healthy donors. Clones were read by immunoSEQ multiplex PCR, and TCRdb kept only the in-frame ones, dropping some. The sample has roughly 200,000 clones; roughly 90% are singletons. The sequencing input was PBMCs. The receptor set was obtained from a boy between 2 and 10 years old in good health and CMV-seronegative. Both conserved end residues are part of each CDR3. D genes are given only for firm matches. Some rows have no size entry. The others give once, few or many, or a class for an expanded clone.

D gene	V gene	J gene	clone size	CDR3 DNA	CDR3 protein
-	TRBV5-1	TRBJ1-4	-	TGCGCCAGCAGCTTCGACAGACCGAGTGAAAAACTGTTTTTT	CASSFDRPSEKLFF
-	TRBV4-1	TRBJ1-2	few	TGCGCCAGCAGCATCGTGAGGTCTGATGGCTACACCTTC	CASSIVRSDGYTF
-	TRBV6-5	TRBJ1-3	once	TGTGCCAGCAGTTACGGGGGGGGAGCTGGAAACACCATATATTTT	CASSYGGGAGNTIYF
-	TRBV29-1	TRBJ1-1	-	TGCAGCGTTTCTGACTACACTGAAGCTTTCTTT	CSVSDYTEAFF
-	TRBV5-1	TRBJ1-6	-	TGCGCCAGCAGCTTGGTGTCAGCCGCGGGGGATTCACCCCTCCACTTT	CASSLVSAAGDSPLHF
-	TRBV13	TRBJ2-7	-	TGTGCCAGCAGCTCCCGGGGTTTCCAATCCTACGAGCAGTACTTC	CASSSRGFQSYEQYF
-	TRBV6-1	TRBJ1-2	once	TGTGCCAGCAGTGAAAGGGGGATTGGCTACACCTTC	CASSERGIGYTF
-	TRBV30	TRBJ1-1	once	TGTGCCTGGAGAGGGGCAGGGGCGGAAGCTTTCTTT	CAWRGAGAEAFF
-	TRBV9	TRBJ2-1	-	TGTGCCAGCAGCGTTACTGATGAGCAGTTCTTC	CASSVTDEQFF
-	TRBV4-1	TRBJ1-1	few	TGCGCCAGCAGCCAAGAGAGGACCAGGGAATTTATTGAAGCTTTCTTT	CASSQERTREFIEAFF
TRBD2	TRBV28	TRBJ2-5	-	TGTGCCAGCAGTTTAGCGGGGGTACAAGAGACCCAGTACTTC	CASSLAGVQETQYF
TRBD2	TRBV2	TRBJ2-5	once	TGTGCCAGCACGAAGAGTGGGACTAGCGGACTCCAAGAGACCCAGTACTTC	CASTKSGTSGLQETQYF
TRBD1	TRBV27	TRBJ2-7	-	TGTGCCAGCAGTCCAGACAGGGTCTACGAGCAGTACTTC	CASSPDRVYEQYF
TRBD2	TRBV5-4	TRBJ2-7	-	TGTGCCAGCAGGGGGGGACTAGCGGGGGACACCTACGAGCAGTACTTC	CASRGGLAGDTYEQYF
TRBD2	TRBV5-1	TRBJ2-5	once	TGCGCCAGCAGGCACAGCGGAGCGGGAAAAGAGACCCAGTACTTC	CASRHSGAGKETQYF
-	TRBV27	TRBJ1-5	once	TGTGCCAGCAGGCCCCACTCTAGCAATCAGCCCCAGCATTTT	CASRPHSSNQPQHF